This T cell receptor beta chain was documented in a study of CD8+CD57+ T cells in acquired aplastic anemia. Genomic DNA was employed as the template in profiling TCR beta VDJ and CDR3. TCRdb itself ran the reads through MiXCR, one entry per CDR3 protein. Here the sample spans about 470,000 distinct CDR3 sequences, around 33% being singletons. Patients who underwent sequencing had shown CD8+CD57+ cell expansion by flow cytometry. V lost 5 bases to trimming and J lost 5 bases; unmatched junction nucleotides: 11. The CDR3 is 16 residues long. Germline-derived CDR1 and CDR2 are SGHTA and FQGTGA. This clonotype was seen more than once but under ten times.

The sequencing input was sorted CD4+, CD8+, or CD8+CD57+ T cells (not recorded which) from PBMCs. This sequence was found in a human donor with aplastic anemia. The V and J genes are TRBV7-3 and TRBJ2-1, with 8 bases aligning to TRBD2. CDR3 coding DNA: TGTGCCAGCAGCGCGTTATCCGGCGGGGGGAACAATGAGCAGTTCTTC. Translating gives CASSALSGGGNNEQFF.